Here is one T cell receptor beta chain with its context. What it binds is not known. A much larger clone lies one base from this, so it may be a read error. Absence of ophthalmopathy progression within 18 months defined stable Graves' hyperthyroidism. Subjects aged 18 to 65 presented with newly diagnosed hyperthyroidism of less than 2 months' duration. Those patients with uncontrolled infection, other autoimmune disease, pregnancy or lactation were excluded. The data derive from a study of T cells in Graves' hyperthyroidism and ophthalmopathy. Overall study results and limits: Progression to ophthalmopathy was predicted a median of 6.5 months early.

Amplification of TCR beta CDR3 regions used RNA as the template. Carried out on the TCR CDR3, a first-round RT-PCR used the HTBI primer set. TCRdb reprocessed the multiplex PCR reads via MiXCR and lists one record per CDR3 protein. In the table there are about 700,000 distinct CDR3 sequences, about 14% of which are singletons. With 3 bases clipped from V and 9 bases from J, the junction kept 5 bases outside the gene matches. Germline CDR1 is DFQATT and CDR2 is SNEGSKA (reference sequence). The CDR3 has 13 residues. J is TRBJ2-1 and V is TRBV20-1; 10 bases are shared with TRBD2. The TCR was taken from a young woman with Graves' hyperthyroidism. Sequencing was done on a sample of blood. CDR3 sequence: CSASLAGVREQFF. The CDR3 nucleotides are TGCAGTGCTAGTCTAGCGGGAGTACGTGAGCAGTTCTTC.